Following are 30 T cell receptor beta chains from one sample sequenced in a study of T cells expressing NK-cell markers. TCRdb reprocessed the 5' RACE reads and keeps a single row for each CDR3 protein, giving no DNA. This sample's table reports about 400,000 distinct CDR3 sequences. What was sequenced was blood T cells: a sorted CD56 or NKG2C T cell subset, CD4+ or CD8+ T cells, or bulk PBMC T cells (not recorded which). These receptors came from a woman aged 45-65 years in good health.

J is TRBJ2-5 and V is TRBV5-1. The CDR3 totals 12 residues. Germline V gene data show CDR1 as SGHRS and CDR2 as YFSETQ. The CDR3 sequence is CASHGPEETQYF.

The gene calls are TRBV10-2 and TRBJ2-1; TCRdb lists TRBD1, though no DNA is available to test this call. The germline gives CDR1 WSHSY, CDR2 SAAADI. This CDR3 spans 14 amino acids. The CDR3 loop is CASSRDRGYNEQFF.

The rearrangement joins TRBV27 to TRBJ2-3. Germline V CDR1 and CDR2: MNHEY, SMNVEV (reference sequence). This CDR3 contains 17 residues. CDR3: CASSLPNRATSTDTQYF.

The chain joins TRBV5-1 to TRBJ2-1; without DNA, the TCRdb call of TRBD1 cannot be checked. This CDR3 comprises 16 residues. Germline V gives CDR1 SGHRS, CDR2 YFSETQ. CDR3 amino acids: CASSSRQGASYNEQFF.

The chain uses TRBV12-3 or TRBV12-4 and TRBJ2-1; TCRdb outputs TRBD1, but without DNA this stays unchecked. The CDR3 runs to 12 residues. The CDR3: CASSLTGVWQFF.

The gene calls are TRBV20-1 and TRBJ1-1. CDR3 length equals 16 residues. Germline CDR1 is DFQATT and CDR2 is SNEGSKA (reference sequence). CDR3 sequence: CSARTPIRSWGTEAFF.

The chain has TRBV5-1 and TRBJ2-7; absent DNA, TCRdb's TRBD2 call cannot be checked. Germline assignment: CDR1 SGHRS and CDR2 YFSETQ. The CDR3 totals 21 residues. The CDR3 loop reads CASSLAHTGTAGTRSSYEQYF. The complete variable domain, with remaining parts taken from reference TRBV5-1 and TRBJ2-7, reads KAGVTQTPRYLIKTRGQQVTLSCSPISGHRSVSWYQQTPGQGLQFLFEYFSETQRNKGNFPGRFSGRQFSNSRSEMNVSTLELGDSALYLCASSLAHTGTAGTRSSYEQYFGPGTRLTVT.

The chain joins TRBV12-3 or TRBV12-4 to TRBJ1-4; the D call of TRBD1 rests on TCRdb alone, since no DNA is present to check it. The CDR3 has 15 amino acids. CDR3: CASRDDRHTNEKLFF.

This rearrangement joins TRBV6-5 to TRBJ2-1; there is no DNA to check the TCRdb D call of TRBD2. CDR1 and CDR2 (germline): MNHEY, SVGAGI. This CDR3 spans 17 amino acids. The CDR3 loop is CASKPAGGGLGGNEQFF.

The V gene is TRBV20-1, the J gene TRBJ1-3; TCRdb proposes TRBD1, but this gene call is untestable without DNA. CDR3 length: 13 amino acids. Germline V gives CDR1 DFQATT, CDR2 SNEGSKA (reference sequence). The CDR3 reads CSAPNPAGNTIYF.

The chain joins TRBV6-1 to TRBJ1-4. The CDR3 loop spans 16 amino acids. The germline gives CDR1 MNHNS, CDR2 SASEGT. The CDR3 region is CASSGQPYATNEKLFF.

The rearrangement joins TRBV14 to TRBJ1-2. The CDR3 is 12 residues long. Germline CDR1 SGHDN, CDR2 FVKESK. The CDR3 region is CASSQMEEGYTF. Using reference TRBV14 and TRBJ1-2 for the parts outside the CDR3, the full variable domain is EAGVTQFPSHSVIEKGQTVTLRCDPISGHDNLYWYRRVMGKEIKFLLHFVKESKQDESGMPNNRFLAERTGGTYSTLKVQPAELEDSGVYFCASSQMEEGYTFGSGTRLTVV.

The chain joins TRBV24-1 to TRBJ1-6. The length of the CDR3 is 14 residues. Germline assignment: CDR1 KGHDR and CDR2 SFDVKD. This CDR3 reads CATSDGVDNSPLHF.

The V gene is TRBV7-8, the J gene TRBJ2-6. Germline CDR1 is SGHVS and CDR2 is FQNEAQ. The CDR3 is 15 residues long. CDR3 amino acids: CASSPRRAGANVLTF.

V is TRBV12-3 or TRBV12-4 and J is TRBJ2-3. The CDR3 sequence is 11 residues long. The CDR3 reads CASTLADTQYF.

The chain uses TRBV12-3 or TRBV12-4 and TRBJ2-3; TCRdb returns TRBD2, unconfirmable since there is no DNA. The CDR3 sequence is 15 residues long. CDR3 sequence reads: CASSLGTSGSGTQYF.

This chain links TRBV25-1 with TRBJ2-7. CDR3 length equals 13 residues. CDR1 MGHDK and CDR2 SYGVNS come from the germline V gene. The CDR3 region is CASSETVSYEQYF.

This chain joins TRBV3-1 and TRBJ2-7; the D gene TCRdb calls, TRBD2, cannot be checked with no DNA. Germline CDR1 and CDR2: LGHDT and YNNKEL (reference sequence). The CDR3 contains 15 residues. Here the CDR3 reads CASSLEGLGPYEQYF.

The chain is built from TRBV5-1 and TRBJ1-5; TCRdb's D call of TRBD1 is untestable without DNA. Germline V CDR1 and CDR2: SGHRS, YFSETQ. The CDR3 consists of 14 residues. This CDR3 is CASSPDRANQPQHF.

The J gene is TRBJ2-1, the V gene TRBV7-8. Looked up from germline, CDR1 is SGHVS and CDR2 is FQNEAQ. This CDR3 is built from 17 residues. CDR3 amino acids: CASSLGLAVSSYNEQFF.

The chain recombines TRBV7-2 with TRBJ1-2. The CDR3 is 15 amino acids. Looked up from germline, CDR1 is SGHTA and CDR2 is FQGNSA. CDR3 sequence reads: CASSLDHWTNYGYTF.

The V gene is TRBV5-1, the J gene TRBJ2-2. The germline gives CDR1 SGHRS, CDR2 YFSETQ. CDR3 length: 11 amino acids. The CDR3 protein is CASMGTGELFF.

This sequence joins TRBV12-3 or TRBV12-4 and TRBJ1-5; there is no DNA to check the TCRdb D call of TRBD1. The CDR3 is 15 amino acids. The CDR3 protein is CASSFHWGGGQPQHF.

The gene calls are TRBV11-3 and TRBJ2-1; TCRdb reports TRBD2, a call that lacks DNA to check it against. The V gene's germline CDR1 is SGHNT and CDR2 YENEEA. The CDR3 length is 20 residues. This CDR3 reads CASSYPTSGSPLTSYNEQFF.

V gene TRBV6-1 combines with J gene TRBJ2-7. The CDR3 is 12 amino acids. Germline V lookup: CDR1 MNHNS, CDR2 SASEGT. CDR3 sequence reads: CASTRYNYEQYF.

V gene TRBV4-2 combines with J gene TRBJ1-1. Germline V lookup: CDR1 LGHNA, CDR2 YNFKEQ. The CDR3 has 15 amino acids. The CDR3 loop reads CASSPGSARNTEAFF.

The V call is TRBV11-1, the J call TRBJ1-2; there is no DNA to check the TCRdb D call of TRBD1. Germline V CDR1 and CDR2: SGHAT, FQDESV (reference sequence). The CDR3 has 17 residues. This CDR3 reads CASSGTHGQDFNYGYTF. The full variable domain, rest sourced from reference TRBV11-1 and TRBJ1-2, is EAEVAQSPRYKITEKSQAVAFWCDPISGHATLYWYRQILGQGPELLVQFQDESVVDDSQLPKDRFSAERLKGVDSTLKIQPAELGDSAMYLCASSGTHGQDFNYGYTFGSGTRLTVV.

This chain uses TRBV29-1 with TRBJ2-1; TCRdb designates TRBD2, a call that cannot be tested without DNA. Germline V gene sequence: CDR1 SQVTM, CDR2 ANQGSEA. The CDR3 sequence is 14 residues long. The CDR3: CSGVGTSRYNEQFF.

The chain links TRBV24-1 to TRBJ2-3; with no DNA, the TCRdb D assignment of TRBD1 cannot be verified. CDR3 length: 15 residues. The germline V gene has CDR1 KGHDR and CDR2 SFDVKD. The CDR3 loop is CATSDRQTSTDTQYF.

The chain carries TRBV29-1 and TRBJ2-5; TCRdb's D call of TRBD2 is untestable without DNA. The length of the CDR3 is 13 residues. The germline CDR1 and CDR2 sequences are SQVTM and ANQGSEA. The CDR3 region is CSGGAGATETQYF.